This is a list of T cell receptor beta chains from one sample in a study of T cells in Graves' hyperthyroidism and ophthalmopathy. TCRdb redid the calling of the multiplex PCR reads with MiXCR, one entry per CDR3 protein. The repertoire holds over 500,000 distinct CDR3 sequences, 15% to 20% seen once, with 25% to 30% in the top ten. The sample comprised blood. All receptors come from a woman aged 25-40 years with Graves' ophthalmopathy. Both conserved end residues are part of each CDR3. The D gene is left open where the match is weak. For some rows the clone size is stated as once, few or many, or as a class when expanded; others skip it.

j_gene,abundance,d_gene,v_gene,CDR3aa,CDR3nt
TRBJ2-1,many,NA,TRBV11-2,CASSLVVGVWRNEQFF,TGTGCCAGCAGCTTAGTTGTAGGAGTTTGGAGGAATGAGCAGTTCTTC
TRBJ2-7,NA,NA,TRBV28,CASRPLAVSYEQYF,TGTGCCAGCAGGCCCTTAGCGGTTTCCTACGAGCAGTACTTC
TRBJ2-7,NA,NA,TRBV3-1,CASSQPHQNTYEQYF,TGTGCCAGCAGCCAACCCCATCAAAATACTTACGAGCAGTACTTC
TRBJ2-3,many,NA,TRBV4-3,CASSQTGTTDTQYF,TGCGCCAGCAGCCAAACAGGGACCACAGATACGCAGTATTTT
TRBJ2-7,many,NA,TRBV6-2/TRBV6-3,CASSSNAKGQAYEQYF,TGTGCCAGCAGTTCGAACGCCAAGGGACAAGCCTACGAGCAGTACTTC
TRBJ2-7,NA,TRBD1,TRBV2,CASSHDRESSYEQYF,TGTGCCAGCAGTCATGACAGGGAGAGCTCCTACGAGCAGTACTTC
TRBJ2-7,few,TRBD2,TRBV12-3/TRBV12-4,CASSQGLAGDYYEQYF,TGTGCCAGCAGCCAGGGACTAGCGGGAGATTACTACGAGCAGTACTTC
TRBJ1-5,many,NA,TRBV5-6,CASSATGSNQPQHF,TGTGCCAGCAGCGCTACAGGGAGCAATCAGCCCCAGCATTTT
TRBJ2-1,NA,NA,TRBV12-3/TRBV12-4,CASAGRGEQFF,TGTGCCAGCGCCGGCAGGGGTGAGCAGTTCTTC
TRBJ2-3,many,NA,TRBV20-1,CSARDGGDTQYF,TGCAGTGCTAGAGACGGAGGAGATACGCAGTATTTT
TRBJ2-1,many,NA,TRBV2,CASSVPELGNEQFF,TGTGCCAGCAGTGTTCCGGAGCTGGGCAATGAGCAGTTCTTC
TRBJ2-7,few,TRBD1,TRBV6-1,CASSEANRGHEQYF,TGTGCCAGCAGTGAAGCAAACAGGGGTCACGAGCAGTACTTC
TRBJ2-1,NA,NA,TRBV20-1,CSAQEWIYNEQFF,TGCAGTGCCCAGGAATGGATCTACAATGAGCAGTTCTTC
TRBJ2-3,many,NA,TRBV12-3/TRBV12-4,CASSLAGGSTDTQYF,TGTGCCAGCAGTTTAGCGGGTGGTAGCACAGATACGCAGTATTTT
TRBJ1-5,NA,TRBD1,TRBV30,CAWSEAGGQPQHF,TGTGCCTGGAGTGAGGCAGGGGGGCAGCCCCAGCATTTT
TRBJ1-1,many,NA,TRBV20-1,CSASFGPGRGTEAFF,TGCAGTGCTAGTTTCGGACCGGGAAGGGGAACTGAAGCTTTCTTT
TRBJ2-6,NA,NA,TRBV5-1,CASSPAQARANVLTF,TGCGCCAGCAGCCCAGCCCAGGCGAGGGCCAACGTCCTGACTTTC
TRBJ2-7,few,TRBD1,TRBV7-2,CASSLDYDRGHYEQYF,TGTGCCAGCAGCTTAGATTACGACAGGGGCCACTACGAGCAGTACTTC
TRBJ2-2,many,TRBD2,TRBV5-1,CASSLELAGVTGELFF,TGCGCCAGCAGCTTGGAGCTAGCGGGAGTTACCGGGGAGCTGTTTTTT
TRBJ1-1,many,NA,TRBV7-3,CASSSGLEAFF,TGTGCCAGCAGCTCGGGACTTGAAGCTTTCTTT
TRBJ2-3,NA,TRBD2,TRBV5-6,CASSLERGLAGTGTQYF,TGTGCCAGCAGCTTGGAACGAGGACTAGCGGGGACGGGTACGCAGTATTTT
TRBJ2-3,NA,NA,TRBV6-1,CASRFYSTDTQYF,TGTGCCAGCAGATTTTACAGCACAGATACGCAGTATTTT
TRBJ1-4,few,NA,TRBV7-8,CASSFLGASEKLFF,TGTGCCAGCAGCTTCCTGGGGGCGTCTGAAAAACTGTTTTTT
TRBJ2-7,NA,NA,TRBV4-2,CASSQVVQTDPSTPANEQYF,TGTGCCAGCAGCCAAGTGGTACAGACAGACCCCTCCACACCGGCCAACGAGCAGTACTTC
TRBJ1-4,NA,NA,TRBV14,CASSPGYREKLFF,TGTGCCAGCAGCCCCGGCTACCGTGAAAAACTGTTTTTT
TRBJ2-7,many,NA,TRBV6-1,CASSSGSSSREQYF,TGTGCCAGCAGTTCCGGGAGCTCTTCGAGGGAGCAGTACTTC
TRBJ2-1,NA,NA,TRBV7-2,CASSLVASGYPYNEQFF,TGTGCCAGCAGCTTAGTAGCGTCGGGGTACCCCTACAATGAGCAGTTCTTC
TRBJ1-6,NA,TRBD1,TRBV18,CASSPGTGINSPLHF,TGTGCCAGCTCACCCGGGACAGGGATCAATTCACCCCTCCACTTT
TRBJ1-4,few,NA,TRBV29-1,CSVDGGTTVGGLFF,TGCAGCGTTGATGGGGGGACGACGGTGGGAGGACTGTTTTTT
TRBJ2-2,many,NA,TRBV28,CASSLVSTGELFF,TGTGCCAGCAGTTTGGTATCCACCGGGGAGCTGTTTTTT
TRBJ1-6,many,NA,TRBV2,CASSAASFYNSPLHF,TGTGCCAGCAGTGCGGCGTCCTTTTATAATTCACCCCTCCACTTT
TRBJ2-7,few,NA,TRBV28,CASSYLDLLYEQYF,TGTGCCAGCAGTTACTTGGACCTTCTTTACGAGCAGTACTTC
TRBJ2-3,few,NA,TRBV27,CASKGSTSTDTQYF,TGTGCCAGCAAGGGGTCCACTAGCACAGATACGCAGTATTTT
TRBJ1-1,NA,NA,TRBV12-3/TRBV12-4,CASSSVRIPEAFF,TGTGCCAGCAGTTCGGTCAGGATCCCTGAAGCTTTCTTT
TRBJ2-3,NA,TRBD1,TRBV7-3,CASTTTGGVADRNTQYF,TGTGCCAGTACAACCACAGGGGGAGTAGCGGACCGAAATACGCAGTATTTT
TRBJ1-1,NA,NA,TRBV6-1,CASSETTQPNTEAFF,TGTGCCAGCAGTGAAACAACACAGCCAAACACTGAAGCTTTCTTT
TRBJ1-2,few,NA,TRBV29-1,CSVLVNYGYTF,TGCAGCGTTTTGGTTAACTATGGCTACACCTTC
TRBJ2-1,NA,NA,TRBV20-1,CSAGRTEQFF,TGCAGTGCTGGAAGGACAGAGCAGTTCTTC
TRBJ2-1,NA,NA,TRBV14,CASSQEAFAAGQFF,TGTGCCAGCAGCCAAGAGGCCTTTGCTGCGGGTCAGTTCTTC
TRBJ2-1,many,NA,TRBV28,CASSLLEDEQFF,TGTGCCAGCAGTTTATTGGAGGATGAGCAGTTCTTC
TRBJ2-1,NA,TRBD2,TRBV7-9,CASSLASGRLNEQFF,TGTGCCAGCAGCTTAGCTAGCGGGAGGTTGAATGAGCAGTTCTTC
TRBJ2-7,NA,TRBD2,TRBV30,CAWGTSGSYEQYF,TGTGCCTGGGGGACTAGCGGGAGCTACGAGCAGTACTTC
TRBJ2-5,NA,NA,TRBV29-1,CSVEDLATVTGVETQYF,TGCAGCGTTGAAGATCTAGCAACAGTAACTGGGGTAGAGACCCAGTACTTC
TRBJ2-4,NA,TRBD2,TRBV5-6,CASSLRLAGRGNIQYF,TGTGCCAGCAGCCTTAGACTAGCGGGGCGCGGAAACATTCAGTACTTC
TRBJ2-3,few,NA,TRBV12-3/TRBV12-4,CASRSDGSTDTQYF,TGTGCCAGCAGATCGGATGGCAGCACAGATACGCAGTATTTT
TRBJ1-1,few,NA,TRBV6-2/TRBV6-3,CASRTTANTEAFF,TGTGCCAGCAGGACGACAGCGAACACTGAAGCTTTCTTT
TRBJ2-1,few,NA,TRBV15,CATSREGFGGNEQFF,TGTGCCACCAGCAGAGAGGGCTTTGGGGGAAATGAGCAGTTCTTC
TRBJ1-2,many,TRBD1,TRBV12-3/TRBV12-4,CASSPITGTGGDGYTF,TGTGCCAGCAGTCCTATCACCGGGACAGGGGGGGATGGCTACACCTTC
TRBJ2-2,few,TRBD1,TRBV6-6,CASSYSGTGGTGELFF,TGTGCCAGCAGTTACTCCGGGACAGGGGGCACCGGGGAGCTGTTTTTT
TRBJ1-3,many,NA,TRBV4-2,CASSQEMGDPGNTIYF,TGTGCCAGCAGCCAAGAGATGGGCGATCCTGGAAACACCATATATTTT
TRBJ2-3,NA,NA,TRBV12-3/TRBV12-4,CASTSDSTTDTQYF,TGTGCCAGCACTTCGGACAGTACCACAGATACGCAGTATTTT
TRBJ1-4,few,NA,TRBV29-1,CSVSGEGGEKLFF,TGCAGCGTTTCGGGCGAGGGAGGTGAAAAACTGTTTTTT
TRBJ2-5,few,TRBD2,TRBV28,CASSSLSLLGGRVETQYF,TGTGCCAGCAGTTCCCTAAGTCTTCTGGGCGGGAGGGTAGAGACCCAGTACTTC
TRBJ1-6,NA,NA,TRBV11-2,CASSLDPGVIYNSPLHF,TGTGCCAGCAGCTTAGATCCGGGGGTGATCTATAATTCACCCCTCCACTTT
TRBJ1-4,many,NA,TRBV20-1,CSARDGGLNEKLFF,TGCAGTGCTAGAGATGGAGGGCTGAATGAAAAACTGTTTTTT
TRBJ2-7,many,NA,TRBV20-1,CSARDGTASYEQYF,TGCAGTGCTAGAGATGGGACGGCCTCCTACGAGCAGTACTTC